This T cell receptor (beta chain) is from a study of blood T cell repertoires in COVID-19. Repertoires were generated with immunoSEQ multiplex PCR, while TCRdb's copy carries only in-frame clones and drops some. The sample shows roughly 150,000 clones, over 75% of them seen only once. In the case of this clone: The sample has other DNA sequences that encode this CDR3 too.

This CDR3 is 14 amino acids long. Germline CDR1 and CDR2: SGDLS and YYNGEE. Trimming took 7 bases from V and 2 from J; bases not matched to a gene: 4. The rearrangement links TRBV9 to TRBJ2-2, with 8 bases fitting TRBD2. This TCR was recovered from a human donor in a cohort sampled during active COVID-19. The sequenced sample was peripheral blood. CDR3 protein: CASSTSGNTGELFF. Written as DNA, the CDR3 is TGTGCCAGCTCCACTAGCGGCAACACCGGGGAGCTGTTTTTT.